This T cell receptor beta chain was identified in a study of chemoradiotherapy in HPV16-positive cancers. Turning to the study itself: Candidate HPV-specific T-cell clones and common TCR motifs came from functional assays in a couple of HPV16-positive patients.

Libraries were prepared by immunoSEQ multiplex PCR; TCRdb keeps only in-frame clonotypes and omits some of them. The top ten clones hold over 0.95% of a sample with 9,500 to 15,000 clones, 65% to 85% of them seen once. Germline V lookup: CDR1 SGHVS, CDR2 FNYEAQ. Germline trimming cut 5 bases from V and 7 bases from J; bases unmatched to any gene: 20. The CDR3 is 20 amino acids. About this clone itself: Its antigen is unidentified.

Study findings and constraints: Candidate HPV-specific clones and E7-related TCR motifs grew in tumor during treatment. Better recurrence-free survival went with HPV-responsive T-cell expansion in HPV16-positive patients. The functional HPV-specific definition rests on just a couple of HPV16-positive patients.

The receptor was isolated from a human donor with HPV-associated anogenital cancer. The biological material was taken from a patient who underwent chemoradiotherapy. This chain uses TRBV7-6 with TRBJ1-6; 10 bases match TRBD1. The CDR3: CASSNPPGQGLSHPNSPLHF. In DNA form, the CDR3 reads TGTGCCAGCAGCAATCCCCCGGGACAGGGGTTAAGCCATCCGAATTCACCCCTCCACTTT.